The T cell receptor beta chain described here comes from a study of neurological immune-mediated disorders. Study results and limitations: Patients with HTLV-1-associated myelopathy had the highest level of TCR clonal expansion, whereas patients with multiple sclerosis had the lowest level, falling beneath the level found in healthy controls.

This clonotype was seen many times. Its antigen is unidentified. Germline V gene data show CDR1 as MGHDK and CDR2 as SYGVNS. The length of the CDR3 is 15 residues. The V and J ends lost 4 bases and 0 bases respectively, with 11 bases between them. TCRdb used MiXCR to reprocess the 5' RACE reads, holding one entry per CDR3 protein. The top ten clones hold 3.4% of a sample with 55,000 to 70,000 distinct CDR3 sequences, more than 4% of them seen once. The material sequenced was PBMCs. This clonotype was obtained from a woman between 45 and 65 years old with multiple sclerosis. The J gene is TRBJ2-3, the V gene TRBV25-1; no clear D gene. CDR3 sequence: CASSGLTSSTDTQYF. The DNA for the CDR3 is TGTGCCAGCAGTGGACTTACGTCTAGCACAGATACGCAGTATTTT.